This T cell receptor beta chain was sequenced in a study of PD-L1 blockade in urothelial cancer. Background on the study: Atezolizumab 1,200 mg was given intravenously every 3 weeks, starting 2014. In terms of prior chemotherapy, patients had received 0 to 3 regimens.

Produced via immunoSEQ multiplex PCR; TCRdb's table is partial and in-frame only. The sample holds 90,000 to 120,000 clones, approximately 86% seen once. Trimming took 5 bases from V and 0 from J, leaving 13 bases between them. From germline, CDR1 is SEHNR and CDR2 FQNEAQ (reference sequence). CDR3 length: 15 amino acids. V and J are TRBV7-9 and TRBJ2-5; tentatively, D is TRBD2 (5 bases). The sequence was collected from a man aged 50 to 60 with urothelial cancer. The sample consisted of PBMCs, taken around atezolizumab (anti-PD-L1) treatment. DNA of the CDR3: TGTGCCAGCAGCGGATCGGGGATACACCAAGAGACCCAGTACTTC. This codes for CASSGSGIHQETQYF.